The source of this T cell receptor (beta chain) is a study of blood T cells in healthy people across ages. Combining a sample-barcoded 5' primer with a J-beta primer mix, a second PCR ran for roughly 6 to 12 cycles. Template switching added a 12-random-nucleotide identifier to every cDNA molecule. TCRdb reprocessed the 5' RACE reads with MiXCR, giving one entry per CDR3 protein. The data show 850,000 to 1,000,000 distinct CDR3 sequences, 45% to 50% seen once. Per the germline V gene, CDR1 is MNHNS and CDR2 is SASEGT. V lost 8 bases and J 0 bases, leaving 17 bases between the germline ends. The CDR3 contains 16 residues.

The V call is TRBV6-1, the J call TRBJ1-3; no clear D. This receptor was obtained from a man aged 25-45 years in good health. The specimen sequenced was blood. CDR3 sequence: CASGEPPGVSGNTIYF. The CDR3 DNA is TGTGCCAGCGGAGAACCCCCGGGAGTCTCTGGAAACACCATATATTTT.